The 26 T cell receptor beta chains given below trace back to one sample, sequenced in a study of early T cells in non-severe SARS-CoV-2 infection. TCRdb reprocessed the 5' RACE reads with MiXCR, giving one entry per CDR3 protein. The table shows 60,000 or so distinct CDR3 sequences, with 9.3% occurring only once. The sample was whole blood. The receptor set was obtained from an adult who was a healthcare worker with PCR-confirmed SARS-CoV-2 infection or an uninfected control (not recorded which).

This clonotype has only a few counts. The V gene is TRBV12-3 or TRBV12-4, the J gene TRBJ2-2; 9 positions match TRBD2. The J segment lost 7 bases and the V segment lost 3 bases, leaving 3 bases of the junction unmatched. The CDR3 covers 14 residues. The CDR3 here is CASSLIAGDGELFF. The CDR3 DNA sequence: TGTGCCAGCAGTTTGATAGCGGGGGACGGGGAGCTGTTTTTT.

This clonotype was counted at least ten times. The genes are TRBV27 and TRBJ2-1; D not certain. V was cut by 5 bases and J by 1 base, with 3 bases left in between. CDR1 and CDR2 (germline): MNHEY, SMNVEV (reference sequence). CDR3 length: 12 residues. The CDR3 coding sequence is TGTGCCAGCAGTAATTCCTACAATGAGCAGTTCTTC. This gives the protein CASSNSYNEQFF.

This chain connects TRBV30 to TRBJ2-7; the match to TRBD2 covers 13 bases. The CDR3 length is 14 residues. Trimming removed 2 bases from V and 7 bases from J; junction bases left unmatched: 5. Germline CDR1 and CDR2: GTSNPN and SVGIG (reference sequence). In DNA form, the CDR3 reads TGTGCCTGGAGTCCCGGACTAGCGGGGGAAGAGCAGTACTTC. This sequence encodes CAWSPGLAGEEQYF.

The chain uses TRBV13 and TRBJ2-2, with a possible D match to TRBD1 (7 bases). V shed 5 bases and J shed 5 bases, with 18 bases lying between them. The CDR3 is 16 amino acids. From germline, CDR1 is PRHDT and CDR2 FYEKMQ (reference sequence). The CDR3 sequence: CASSTHEGAGTGELFF. CDR3 coding DNA: TGTGCCAGCAGCACCCATGAGGGGGCGGGAACCGGGGAGCTGTTTTTT.

This clonotype turned up a few times. The chain uses TRBV19 and TRBJ2-5; either TRBD1 or TRBD2 may fit D (5 bases each). Looked up from germline, CDR1 is LNHDA and CDR2 is SQIVND (reference sequence). CDR3 length equals 17 residues. The V and J ends lost 2 bases and 1 base respectively, with 17 bases between them. Here the CDR3 reads CASSIFYRTTTQETQYF. The CDR3 nucleotides read TGTGCCAGTAGTATATTCTACAGGACGACTACCCAAGAGACCCAGTACTTC. The whole variable domain, remainder taken from reference TRBV19 and TRBJ2-5, is DGGITQSPKYLFRKEGQNVTLSCEQNLNHDAMYWYRQDPGQGLRLIYYSQIVNDFQKGDIAEGYSVSREKKESFPLTVTSAQKNPTAFYLCASSIFYRTTTQETQYFGPGTRLLVL.

Many counts were recorded for this clonotype. The V call is TRBV29-1, the J call TRBJ1-1; D not resolved. Germline CDR1 reads SQVTM; CDR2 reads ANQGSEA. CDR3 length equals 10 residues. Between the trimmed V and J ends, which lost 3 bases and 11 bases, there was a span of 10 bases. The CDR3 loop is CSVDWPHAFF. DNA of the CDR3: TGCAGCGTTGATTGGCCCCACGCTTTCTTT.

The chain uses TRBV6-4 and TRBJ1-1; tentative D call: TRBD1 (5 bases). Germline V gene lookup returns CDR1 MRHNA and CDR2 SNTAGT. There are 13 residues in the CDR3. V lost 6 bases and J lost 6, with 14 bases in between. The DNA of the CDR3 is TGTGCCAGCAGCGAGGGGTATAGTCCTGAAGCTTTCTTT. Its protein product is CASSEGYSPEAFF.

Only a few counts were recorded for this clonotype. The chain couples TRBV20-1 to TRBJ2-7; D is undetermined. CDR1 is DFQATT, CDR2 SNEGSKA, per germline (reference sequence). This CDR3 is 17 amino acids long. V lost 0 bases, J lost 2 bases, and 20 bases lay in between. CDR3 in amino acids: CSARDRGFGQSAYEQYF. Written as DNA, the CDR3 is TGCAGTGCTAGAGATCGTGGTTTCGGCCAGAGCGCCTACGAGCAGTACTTC.

The V call is TRBV20-1, the J call TRBJ2-3; 7 nucleotides align to TRBD2. V lost 5 bases to trimming and J lost 2 bases; unmatched junction nucleotides: 7. CDR1 and CDR2 from the germline V gene are DFQATT and SNEGSKA (reference sequence). This CDR3 is 14 amino acids long. CDR3 in DNA: TGCAGTGCTCTCGGGGGGTTCCTCACAGATACGCAGTATTTT. It specifies CSALGGFLTDTQYF.

This clonotype was recorded many times. The chain links TRBV20-1 to TRBJ1-2; tentative D call: TRBD1 (5 bases). The germline V gene has CDR1 DFQATT and CDR2 SNEGSKA (reference sequence). V lost 0 bases to trimming and J lost 1 base, with 6 bases between them. This CDR3 comprises 13 residues. The CDR3 nucleotides are TGCAGTGCTAGAGAACAGGTTAACTATGGCTACACCTTC. Translation gives CSAREQVNYGYTF.

This clonotype was counted between two and nine times. The chain uses TRBV7-9 and TRBJ1-4; D gene unclear. The V end lost 5 bases, the J end lost 6 bases, and 7 bases lay between the germline ends. Per the germline V gene, CDR1 is SEHNR and CDR2 is FQNEAQ (reference sequence). The CDR3 is 12 amino acids. CDR3 DNA: TGTGCCAGCAGCGAGAGGCATGAAAAACTGTTTTTT. It codes for CASSERHEKLFF.

The rearrangement joins TRBV5-6 to TRBJ1-1; no clear D. From germline, CDR1 is SGHDT and CDR2 YYEEEE. V shed 6 bases and J shed 1 base, with 7 bases lying between them. The CDR3 has 12 residues. CDR3 nucleotides: TGTGCCAGCAACGAAGGGAACACTGAAGCTTTCTTT. Amino acid sequence: CASNEGNTEAFF.

J is TRBJ2-3 and V is TRBV2; D is ambiguous. V was trimmed by 3 bases and J by 3 bases, leaving 10 bases between them. The V gene's germline CDR1 is SNHLY and CDR2 FYNNEI. This CDR3 has 14 residues. CDR3 sequence (DNA): TGTGCCAGCAGTGATCCAGCTGGTACAGATACGCAGTATTTT. Protein product: CASSDPAGTDTQYF.

This clonotype was seen only a few times. V usage is TRBV20-1 and J usage is TRBJ1-5; D remains unclear. The CDR3 runs to 13 residues. The V and J ends lost 5 bases and 7 bases respectively, with 15 bases between them. Germline V gene lookup returns CDR1 DFQATT and CDR2 SNEGSKA (reference sequence). Written as DNA, the CDR3 is TGCAGTGCTTCAGACGGGAGCGGGCAGCCCCAGCATTTT. This encodes CSASDGSGQPQHF.

The chain carries TRBV20-1 and TRBJ1-2; no reliable D call. The germline V gene has CDR1 DFQATT and CDR2 SNEGSKA (reference sequence). The CDR3 length is 12 residues. The ends were cut back, 3 bases at V and 8 bases at J, with 13 bases in the middle. As DNA, the CDR3 is TGCAGTGCTAGCACACCCCCTGTGGGCTACACCTTC. Translation gives CSASTPPVGYTF.

There are many counts of this clonotype. V is TRBV7-3 and J is TRBJ2-2, with TRBD1 matching over 7 bases. V gave up 5 bases and J gave up 2 bases; unmatched junction bases: 5. The germline V gene has CDR1 SGHTA and CDR2 FQGTGA. This CDR3 has 15 residues. The DNA for the CDR3 is TGTGCCAGCAGCCCCGGGACAGTTAACACCGGGGAGCTGTTTTTT. Its translation: CASSPGTVNTGELFF.

V and J are TRBV15 and TRBJ2-5; 7 nucleotides line up with TRBD1. This CDR3 comprises 14 residues. CDR1 is LNHNV and CDR2 is YYDKDF in the germline V gene (reference sequence). The J segment lost 5 bases and the V segment lost 4 bases, leaving 7 bases of the junction unmatched. The CDR3 spells CATSIRGQEETQYF. The DNA of the CDR3 is TGTGCCACCAGCATCCGAGGACAGGAGGAGACCCAGTACTTC.

This clonotype occurred many times. The rearrangement links TRBV4-2 to TRBJ2-7; D is possibly TRBD1 (5 bases). The germline V and J ends were trimmed by 0 bases and 3 bases, with 18 bases remaining between them. The germline CDR1 and CDR2 sequences are LGHNA and YNFKEQ. The CDR3 extends over 17 amino acids. The DNA of the CDR3 is TGTGCCAGCAGCCAAGAAAGTGGGGCAGTCGCTCGCTACGAGCAGTACTTC. Its translation: CASSQESGAVARYEQYF.

V is TRBV5-1 and J is TRBJ2-5, with D possibly TRBD2 on 5 matching bases. The CDR3 is made up of 14 amino acids. The germline CDR1 and CDR2 sequences are SGHRS and YFSETQ. The ends were cut back, 3 bases at V and 2 bases at J, with 11 bases in the middle. The CDR3 DNA is TGCGCCAGCAGCTCGGCCGGGATACAAGAGACCCAGTACTTC. As protein: CASSSAGIQETQYF.

This clonotype was detected ten times or more. The genes are TRBV9 and TRBJ2-1; 11 bases fit TRBD2. The CDR3 totals 17 residues. The ends lost 0 bases at V and 2 bases at J; junction bases unmatched: 4. Germline values: CDR1 SGDLS, CDR2 YYNGEE. In DNA, the CDR3 is TGTGCCAGCAGCGTAGTAGGACTAGCGGGCCCCTACAATGAGCAGTTCTTC. Encoded protein: CASSVVGLAGPYNEQFF.

This clonotype was seen repeatedly, ten times or more. CDR3 region: CAGRKNTEAFF. CDR3 nucleotides: TGTGCCGGGAGAAAGAACACTGAAGCTTTCTTT. V usage is TRBV6-1 and J usage is TRBJ1-1; D is unclear. Per germline, CDR1 MNHNS and CDR2 SASEGT. The CDR3 covers 11 residues. Deletions cut 11 bases from V and 1 base from J, with 8 bases between.

This clonotype occurred a few times. The chain combines TRBV5-1 with TRBJ2-5; 8 bases agree with TRBD2. The germline V gene has CDR1 SGHRS and CDR2 YFSETQ. The ends lost 4 bases at V and 1 base at J; junction bases unmatched: 3. The CDR3 is 14 residues long. The CDR3 sequence: CASSPGGRQETQYF. The CDR3 nucleotides read TGCGCCAGCAGCCCGGGGGGGCGCCAAGAGACCCAGTACTTC.

In this sample, this clonotype turned up a few times. V usage is TRBV13 and J usage is TRBJ2-6; possibly TRBD1 or TRBD2 for D (5 bases each). The V gene's germline CDR1 is PRHDT and CDR2 FYEKMQ (reference sequence). With 5 bases removed from V and 7 bases from J, the gap between germline ends came to 15 bases. The CDR3 totals 15 residues. The CDR3 sequence is CASSQGRQFANVLTF. The CDR3 coding sequence is TGTGCCAGCAGCCAGGGACGGCAGTTTGCCAACGTCCTGACTTTC.

This clonotype was seen at least ten times. This rearrangement joins TRBV7-8 to TRBJ2-3; no clear D. Germline loops: CDR1 SGHVS, CDR2 FQNEAQ. V lost 5 bases and J lost 4, with 4 bases in between. This CDR3 contains 11 residues. The CDR3 spells CASSRADTQYF. The CDR3 DNA sequence: TGTGCCAGCAGCCGCGCAGATACGCAGTATTTT. Full variable domain (rest looked up from reference TRBV7-8 and TRBJ2-3): GAGVSQSPRYKVAKRGQDVALRCDPISGHVSLFWYQQALGQGPEFLTYFQNEAQLDKSGLPSDRFFAERPEGSVSTLKIQRTQQEDSAVYLCASSRADTQYFGPGTRLTVL.

The V and J genes are TRBV3-1 and TRBJ1-2; no clear D gene. Trimming cost V 0 bases and J 7 bases, with 9 bases left between them. Germline V gene lookup returns CDR1 LGHDT and CDR2 YNNKEL (reference sequence). This CDR3 spans 13 amino acids. CDR3 sequence (DNA): TGTGCCAGCAGCCAAGAAGCGGGCTCTGGCTACACCTTC. Its translation is CASSQEAGSGYTF. The complete variable domain, with remaining parts taken from reference TRBV3-1 and TRBJ1-2, reads DTAVSQTPKYLVTQMGNDKSIKCEQNLGHDTMYWYKQDSKKFLKIMFSYNNKELIINETVPNRFSPKSPDKAHLNLHINSLELGDSAVYFCASSQEAGSGYTFGSGTRLTVV.

This clonotype came up a few times. This chain joins TRBV4-1 and TRBJ1-3, with no clear D. CDR3 length equals 14 residues. Looked up from germline, CDR1 is MGHRA and CDR2 is YSYEKL. Trimming cost V 0 bases and J 4 bases, with 7 bases left between them. Written as DNA, the CDR3 is TGCGCCAGCAGCCAAGACCTACAGGGAAACACCATATATTTT. This sequence encodes CASSQDLQGNTIYF.